The rows below give T cell receptor beta chains drawn from one sample of a study of glioma-infiltrating T cells after dendritic cell vaccination. Assay used: immunoSEQ multiplex PCR; TCRdb lists only in-frame clones, some missing. The sample has just under 85,000 clones, approximately 90% seen once. Here the sequenced sample was blood, taken before dendritic cell vaccination. Every receptor here comes from a human donor with glioblastoma. Each CDR3 is given without its conserved first and last residue.

ASRPPGTAFQF | TRBV6-5 | 11
ASSVQAGDLYGELF | TRBV9 | 14
ASSQVTSGETYEQY | TRBV5-4 | 14
AILGGVSNTEAF | TRBV2 | 12
ASSEAWGNTIY | TRBV6-5 | 11
ASSPLRETQY | TRBV7-3 | 10
ASSRAGQGIEGTQY | TRBV7-8 | 14
ASSPQRASDHEQF | TRBV9 | 13
ASGQDSNQPQH | TRBV7-2 | 11
ASSRVSYGYT | TRBV6-1 | 10
ASNWGQGVYEQY | TRBV6-1 | 12
ATRQSNQPQH | TRBV19 | 10
ASSPSWDRATGELF | TRBV18 | 14
ASTPPGKRHNEQF | TRBV7-2 | 13
ASRSSGTLSDTQY | TRBV2 | 13
ASSPAVNEAF | TRBV18 | 10
ASSKRKEMNEQF | TRBV10-1 | 12
ASSLGGSAYEQY | TRBV5-5 | 12
ASSLAPTSGGRNEQF | TRBV4-1 | 15
ASNIFVSTHH | TRBV5-8 | 10
ASSERSNHYEQY | TRBV10-2 | 12
AWSSTGRAGREYGYT | TRBV30 | 15
ASSPTDTQY | TRBV5-8 | 9
ASSSEAPRYNSPLH | TRBV27 | 14
ASSSSGGNEQY | TRBV5-1 | 11
ASSVSVYEKLF | TRBV19 | 11
ASNFRDTDQPQH | TRBV5-6 | 12
ASSQRTGGYGYT | TRBV6-6 | 12
ASLRNRGQNQPQH | TRBV19 | 13
ASRPTLSSSYEQY | TRBV6-5 | 13
ASSTLGRIYSNQPQH | TRBV19 | 15
AISVGGASDTQY | TRBV10-3 | 12
ASSVPTGDPYEQY | TRBV6-1 | 13
ASSLGAGKAF | TRBV7-6 | 10
ASSPQGAGNQPQH | TRBV7-2 | 13
ASTRDRGYEQY | TRBV5-1 | 11
ASSKDRGSNSPLH | TRBV9 | 13
ASNPMGTSSYEQY | TRBV2 | 13
ASSFITGRGEQF | TRBV5-6 | 12
ASTSELAGANEQF | TRBV6-1 | 13
ASSFGTTETQY | TRBV27 | 11
ASSVALADEQF | TRBV9 | 11
ASSNGQGAGYEQY | TRBV28 | 13
ASSLGRVGTEAF | TRBV7-2 | 12
SASRQIGYT | TRBV20-1 | 9
ASSLGATSGYNEQF | TRBV7-3 | 14
ASSISGLGGSEQF | TRBV7-3 | 13
ASSQDPGQGLGTEAF | TRBV4-2 | 15